These T cell receptor beta chains were read from a single sample in a study of CD8 T cells in ankylosing spondylitis. TCRdb analysed the 5' RACE reads with MiXCR anew, one entry per CDR3 protein. The sample contains more than 150,000 distinct CDR3 sequences, 10% to 15% of which appear only once. The specimen was blood, either unsorted or a sorted T cell fraction (not recorded which). These receptors all stem from a female donor with ankylosing spondylitis or in good health (not recorded which). Each CDR3 is given with its conserved first and last residue. Each record gives: J gene, D gene, V gene, clone size, CDR3 protein, CDR3 DNA. The D gene is left open where the match is weak. Rows may omit the clone size; those that give it use once, few, many or a size class.

>TRBJ2-7|TRBD1|TRBV12-3/TRBV12-4|few
CASSAAGTGFYEQYF
TGTGCCAGCAGTGCGGCCGGGACAGGGTTTTACGAGCAGTACTTC
>TRBJ1-4|.|TRBV5-1|.
CASSTGTARGNEKLFF
TGCGCCAGCAGCACCGGGACGGCGCGCGGTAATGAAAAACTGTTTTTT
>TRBJ1-5|.|TRBV24-1|many
CATSPGNSNQPQHF
TGTGCCACCAGTCCGGGGAATAGCAATCAGCCCCAGCATTTT
>TRBJ2-2|.|TRBV24-1|many
CATSDTDSTNTGELFF
TGTGCCACCAGTGACACCGACAGTACGAACACCGGGGAGCTGTTTTTT
>TRBJ2-1|TRBD2|TRBV29-1|.
CSVRTSGEAYNEQFF
TGCAGCGTCCGGACTAGCGGGGAGGCCTACAATGAGCAGTTCTTC
>TRBJ2-5|.|TRBV10-3|once
CAIGQEETQYF
TGTGCCATCGGGCAGGAGGAGACCCAGTACTTC
>TRBJ2-7|.|TRBV12-3/TRBV12-4|many
CASSLGFREQYF
TGTGCCAGCAGTTTAGGTTTTAGAGAGCAGTACTTC
>TRBJ2-3|.|TRBV20-1|.
CSARAFRESTDTQYF
TGCAGTGCCCGGGCGTTTCGGGAATCCACAGATACGCAGTATTTT
>TRBJ2-2|TRBD1|TRBV20-1|few
CSARDVGTGGTGELFF
TGCAGTGCTAGAGATGTCGGGACAGGGGGGACCGGGGAGCTGTTTTTT
>TRBJ2-7|TRBD2|TRBV28|many
CASTPRLAHEQYF
TGTGCCAGCACTCCACGACTAGCCCACGAGCAGTACTTC
>TRBJ2-3|TRBD2|TRBV12-3/TRBV12-4|many
CASNPGLAGEGTQYF
TGTGCCAGCAATCCGGGACTAGCGGGAGAGGGCACGCAGTATTTT
>TRBJ2-7|.|TRBV12-3/TRBV12-4|few
CASSLEGVTGEQYF
TGTGCCAGCAGTTTAGAGGGGGTGACGGGTGAGCAGTACTTC
>TRBJ1-1|.|TRBV5-1|few
CASSERDISLAAFF
TGCGCCAGCAGCGAACGGGACATATCCCTCGCAGCTTTCTTT
>TRBJ2-5|.|TRBV20-1|many
CSAYSGLSQYF
TGCAGTGCTTACTCGGGACTTTCCCAGTACTTC
>TRBJ2-4|.|TRBV15|few
CATSRKTLEAKNIQYF
TGTGCCACCAGCAGGAAGACCCTGGAGGCCAAAAACATTCAGTACTTC
>TRBJ2-2|TRBD2|TRBV29-1|many
CSVYSGNANTGELFF
TGCAGCGTCTATAGCGGGAACGCGAACACCGGGGAGCTGTTTTTT
>TRBJ1-5|.|TRBV6-1|many
CASRGGPGLGGNSNQPQHF
TGTGCCAGCAGGGGGGGTCCAGGACTAGGGGGAAATAGCAATCAGCCCCAGCATTTT
>TRBJ2-7|.|TRBV28|many
CASSPSGKKSEQYF
TGTGCCAGCAGTCCGTCCGGAAAGAAGAGCGAGCAGTACTTC
>TRBJ1-2|.|TRBV6-5|few
CASSYDRQYGYTF
TGTGCCAGCAGTTACGACAGGCAGTATGGCTACACCTTC
>TRBJ1-3|.|TRBV9|many
CASSVDPNSGNTIYF
TGTGCCAGCAGCGTAGACCCCAACTCTGGAAACACCATATATTTT
>TRBJ2-1|TRBD2|TRBV6-4|few
CASSDPGGSDEQFF
TGTGCCAGCAGCGATCCGGGGGGTAGCGATGAGCAGTTCTTC
>TRBJ1-5|.|TRBV12-3/TRBV12-4|.
CASSRDMGGEDQPQHF
TGTGCCAGCAGCCGCGACATGGGGGGCGAAGATCAGCCCCAGCATTTT
>TRBJ2-7|.|TRBV7-9|.
CASSLGGARTYEQYF
TGTGCCAGCAGCTTAGGGGGAGCGCGGACCTACGAGCAGTACTTC
>TRBJ1-1|.|TRBV7-3|many
CASSQDGLNTEAFF
TGTGCCAGCAGCCAGGACGGATTGAACACTGAAGCTTTCTTT
>TRBJ2-1|TRBD2|TRBV7-3|few
CASSLVGTSGTNEQFF
TGTGCCAGCAGCCTCGTGGGGACTAGCGGGACCAATGAGCAGTTCTTC
>TRBJ1-4|.|TRBV20-1|.
CSANPPLVASGEKLFF
TGCAGTGCTAACCCACCCCTTGTGGCTTCGGGGGAAAAACTGTTTTTT
>TRBJ2-3|TRBD2|TRBV20-1|few
CSARRTSQYTDTQYF
TGCAGTGCTCGACGGACTAGCCAATACACAGATACGCAGTATTTT
>TRBJ1-5|.|TRBV7-2|many
CASSFHGPVGQPQHF
TGTGCCAGCAGCTTTCATGGCCCTGTAGGTCAGCCCCAGCATTTT
>TRBJ2-1|TRBD2|TRBV7-2|few
CASSLETSEYNEQFF
TGTGCCAGCAGCTTAGAGACTAGCGAGTACAATGAGCAGTTCTTC
>TRBJ2-7|TRBD1|TRBV4-1|many
CASSQARGPLVEQYF
TGCGCCAGCAGCCAAGCCAGGGGGCCGTTGGTCGAGCAGTACTTC
>TRBJ2-7|.|TRBV27|few
CASSIRGPIYEQYF
TGTGCCAGCAGCATTCGGGGTCCAATCTACGAGCAGTACTTC
>TRBJ1-5|TRBD1|TRBV12-3/TRBV12-4|.
CASSPGQGAANQPQHF
TGTGCCAGCAGCCCGGGACAGGGGGCGGCTAATCAGCCCCAGCATTTT
>TRBJ2-7|.|TRBV5-1|few
CASSFRTLSYEQYF
TGCGCCAGCAGCTTCCGGACCCTTAGCTACGAGCAGTACTTC
>TRBJ2-3|.|TRBV20-1|.
CSARDMAESTDTQYF
TGCAGTGCTAGAGATATGGCGGAGAGCACAGATACGCAGTATTTT
>TRBJ2-3|.|TRBV28|.
CASSLVFPDTQYF
TGTGCCAGCAGTTTAGTCTTTCCAGATACGCAGTATTTT
>TRBJ2-2|.|TRBV7-2|many
CASSPAGRTAGELFF
TGTGCCAGCAGCCCTGCCGGTCGTACGGCCGGGGAGCTGTTTTTT
>TRBJ1-1|.|TRBV2|.
CASKSRGAPNTEAFF
TGTGCCAGCAAAAGCAGGGGAGCCCCAAACACTGAAGCTTTCTTT
>TRBJ1-5|.|TRBV2|many
CASSDGRGGPAQHF
TGTGCCAGCAGTGACGGCAGGGGAGGCCCGGCCCAGCATTTT
>TRBJ2-1|.|TRBV20-1|many
CSARVSDRQNYNEQFF
TGCAGTGCCCGGGTTAGCGATCGACAAAATTACAATGAGCAGTTCTTC
>TRBJ1-1|.|TRBV3-1|many
CASSPQGRGTEAFF
TGTGCCAGCAGCCCACAGGGAAGAGGGACTGAAGCTTTCTTT
>TRBJ2-1|.|TRBV19|many
CASGNWHEQFF
TGTGCCAGTGGCAATTGGCATGAGCAGTTCTTC
>TRBJ2-1|.|TRBV20-1|many
CSVGGFNNEQFF
TGCAGTGTGGGCGGTTTCAACAATGAGCAGTTCTTC
>TRBJ2-1|TRBD2|TRBV11-1|many
CASSHGTSGSSYNEQFF
TGTGCCAGCAGCCATGGGACTAGCGGGAGTTCCTACAATGAGCAGTTCTTC
>TRBJ2-2|.|TRBV9|many
CASSSGRGGELFF
TGTGCCAGCAGCTCCGGGAGAGGTGGGGAGCTGTTTTTT
>TRBJ2-5|.|TRBV11-2|.
CASSPTGSSQETQYF
TGTGCCAGCAGCCCCACCGGGAGTTCACAAGAGACCCAGTACTTC
>TRBJ2-7|TRBD1|TRBV18|many
CASSLRQGNPYEQYF
TGTGCCAGCTCACTCAGACAGGGGAACCCCTACGAGCAGTACTTC
>TRBJ2-2|TRBD2|TRBV5-1|few
CASSSRLAENTGELFF
TGCGCCAGCAGCTCGCGACTAGCGGAGAACACCGGGGAGCTGTTTTTT
>TRBJ2-7|TRBD1|TRBV12-3/TRBV12-4|many
CASSPFGTGPYEQYF
TGTGCCAGCAGCCCTTTTGGGACAGGGCCCTACGAGCAGTACTTC
>TRBJ2-1|TRBD1|TRBV6-1|.
CASSERPDRFPYNEQFF
TGTGCCAGCAGTGAACGGCCGGACAGGTTCCCTTACAATGAGCAGTTCTTC
>TRBJ1-2|TRBD1|TRBV19|many
CASSMDRGALGYTF
TGTGCCAGTAGTATGGACAGGGGGGCGCTTGGCTACACCTTC
>TRBJ2-7|TRBD2|TRBV5-5|.
CASSFAGLAGVEQYF
TGTGCCAGCAGCTTCGCGGGACTAGCGGGAGTTGAGCAGTACTTC